This TCR beta chain derives from a study of T cells after yellow fever vaccination. The authors made TCR cDNA by 5'RACE template switching, adding a universal primer site and UMIs. TCRdb re-derived calls from the 5' RACE reads in MiXCR, one entry per CDR3 protein. The sample contains about 74,000 distinct CDR3 sequences, about 6.6% of which appear only once. V gave up 2 bases and J gave up 5 bases, with 15 bases separating them. The CDR3 extends over 15 amino acids. Germline lookup yields CDR1 SGHTA and CDR2 FQGNSA. Whole-study findings and limits: There was a small share of clonotypes that showed up in both the CD4 and CD8 compartments. Within FACS-sorted repertoires, abundant clonotypes contaminating from the bulk population could be present. On re-exposure, the response was weaker but peaked faster, at day 5 versus 15.

This clonotype was picked up many times. Its cognate antigen is unknown. This chain connects TRBV7-2 to TRBJ1-2; D is unresolved. The sample consisted of CD8+ T cells sorted from PBMCs, taken 5 to 6 days after the first yellow fever vaccination. The receptor was derived from a man aged 18 to 30 who received the YFV17D yellow fever vaccine. CDR3 DNA sequence: TGTGCCAGCAGCTTAAGAAGAGGGCTGGAGTATGGCTACACCTTC. This gives the protein CASSLRRGLEYGYTF.